Reported below is one T cell receptor beta chain. Sequencing was performed with immunoSEQ multiplex PCR; in TCRdb, only in-frame clones are kept and a portion is missing. The sample gives roughly 400,000 clones, about 83% of which show up once; roughly 9.4% is in the top ten. The data belong to a study of blood T cell repertoires in COVID-19. About the research overall: PBMCs, B-cell-depleted T cells, or T cells were the source of the cDNA or gDNA that made up the material.

This TCR derives from a woman aged 45-65 years who had recovered from COVID-19. Sequenced input: PBMCs or T cells enriched from blood (not recorded which).

DNA for the CDR3: TGTGCCAGCAGCTTGCCCCCCGGGACAAACGCGAACACCGGGGAGCTGTTTTTT. It specifies CASSLPPGTNANTGELFF. The chain has TRBV5-6 and TRBJ2-2, with D maybe TRBD1 (6 bases). CDR3 length equals 18 residues. Trimming cost V 1 base and J 0 bases, with 16 bases left between them. From germline, CDR1 is SGHDT and CDR2 YYEEEE.